The rows below give T cell receptor beta chains drawn from one sample of a study of blood T cell repertoires in COVID-19. The method was immunoSEQ multiplex PCR; TCRdb's version includes in-frame clones alone and lacks a portion of them. This table holds hundreds of thousands of clones, about 89% found once. Sequenced input: peripheral blood. All receptors derive from a woman aged 60-70 years who had recovered from COVID-19. The CDR3 runs from the conserved cysteine through the conserved F or W. The D gene is left open where the match is weak. Where a row states a size, it is once, few, many or the class of an expanded clone; other rows omit it.

v_gene	j_gene	abundance	d_gene	CDR3nt	CDR3aa
TRBV6-1	TRBJ1-6	.	.	TGTGCCAGCAGTGAAGGACGGGTCAATTCACCCCTCCACTTT	CASSEGRVNSPLHF
TRBV12-3/TRBV12-4	TRBJ2-3	.	.	TGTGCCAGCAGTTTACTGCGGAGTACGCAGTATTTT	CASSLLRSTQYF
TRBV27	TRBJ1-1	.	.	TGTGCCAGCACCGAGGGAAGGAGCACTGAAGCTTTCTTT	CASTEGRSTEAFF
TRBV19	TRBJ1-1	.	.	TGTGCCAGTAGTATTTCGGGGGGCGTTAGGAACACTGAAGCTTTCTTT	CASSISGGVRNTEAFF
TRBV5-1	TRBJ2-3	.	TRBD1	TGCGCCAGCAGCCCAGGACAGGGTAGGGTGGATACGCAGTATTTT	CASSPGQGRVDTQYF
TRBV5-1	TRBJ2-1	.	TRBD2	TGCGCCAGCAGGACTAGCGGGGGACCCTACAATGAGCAGTTCTTC	CASRTSGGPYNEQFF
TRBV6-1	TRBJ1-3	.	.	TGTGCCAGCAGTGAATCAGGGACTGGAAACACCATATATTTT	CASSESGTGNTIYF
TRBV6-6	TRBJ1-2	.	TRBD1	TGTGCCAGCTCGGTGGGAGACAGGGTGGATGGCTACACCTTC	CASSVGDRVDGYTF
TRBV7-3	TRBJ2-3	.	TRBD2	TGTGCCAGCAGCACCGGACTAGCTTCAGATACGCAGTATTTT	CASSTGLASDTQYF
TRBV28	TRBJ2-7	.	TRBD1	TGTGCCAGCAGTTCACCGGAACAGGGGTACTACGAGCAGTACTTC	CASSSPEQGYYEQYF
TRBV7-2	TRBJ2-7	few	.	TGTGCCAGCAGCGGGGGACTCATACCCTACGAGCAGTACTTC	CASSGGLIPYEQYF
TRBV7-8	TRBJ2-1	.	.	TGTGCCAGCAGCCGAGCTGCGGGGGCCTCTAGTCTCTACAATGAGCAGTTCTTC	CASSRAAGASSLYNEQFF
TRBV20-1	TRBJ2-7	few	.	TGCAGTGCCGGGGACACCTACGAGCAGTACTTC	CSAGDTYEQYF
TRBV5-4	TRBJ1-2	.	.	TGTGCCAGCAGCTTGGCCGGCTATGGCTACACCTTC	CASSLAGYGYTF
TRBV5-6	TRBJ2-3	.	TRBD1	TGTGCCAGCAGCCGAGGGACAGCCCGCACAGATACGCAGTATTTT	CASSRGTARTDTQYF
TRBV11-2	TRBJ2-3	.	.	TGTGCCAGCAGCTTGGGGACTAGCACAGATACGCAGTATTTT	CASSLGTSTDTQYF
TRBV18	TRBJ2-3	.	TRBD1	TGTGCCAGCTCAACTGACAGGGCCGATACGCAGTATTTT	CASSTDRADTQYF
TRBV2	TRBJ1-1	once	TRBD1	TGTGCCAGCGTTAATTCCCGGACAGGGAAGAACACTGAAGCTTTCTTT	CASVNSRTGKNTEAFF
TRBV6-2/TRBV6-3	TRBJ1-1	.	.	TGTGCCAGCAGTTTCGAACTGACTATGAACACTGAAGCTTTCTTT	CASSFELTMNTEAFF
TRBV10-3	TRBJ1-3	once	.	TGTGCCACCCTCTCTCTTGGGGAGGGAAACACCATATATTTT	CATLSLGEGNTIYF
TRBV28	TRBJ1-5	.	TRBD1	TGTGCCAGCAGTACGACAGGGGTCAGCAATCAGCCCCAGCATTTT	CASSTTGVSNQPQHF
TRBV10-2	TRBJ2-1	.	TRBD1	TGCGCCAGCAGGGCCACAGGGGCCCCCTACAATGAGCAGTTCTTC	CASRATGAPYNEQFF
TRBV18	TRBJ1-3	.	.	TGTGCCAGCTCACCATCCAGGAATATGGTAAACACCATATATTTT	CASSPSRNMVNTIYF
TRBV19	TRBJ2-3	.	.	TGTGCCAGTGGCCGGGTCCCAAAGGACTCTAGCACAGATACGCAGTATTTT	CASGRVPKDSSTDTQYF
TRBV6-2/TRBV6-3	TRBJ2-7	once	TRBD2	TGTGCCAGCAGTCCCCGAACTAGCGGACTCACCGAGCAGTACTTC	CASSPRTSGLTEQYF
TRBV28	TRBJ2-1	few	TRBD1	TGTGCCAGCAGTTATGACAGGGGCGATGAGCAGTTCTTC	CASSYDRGDEQFF
TRBV7-8	TRBJ1-4	few	TRBD1	TGTGCCAGCAGCACCCGACAGGGTAATGAAAAACTGTTTTTT	CASSTRQGNEKLFF
TRBV6-2/TRBV6-3	TRBJ2-7	.	.	TGTGCCAGCAGTACACGTCGCGGGGCCTACGAGCAGTACTTC	CASSTRRGAYEQYF
TRBV29-1	TRBJ2-2	once	.	TGCAGCGTTGGAGGGTCCACCGGGGAGCTGTTTTTT	CSVGGSTGELFF
TRBV28	TRBJ1-2	.	TRBD1	TGTGCCAGCAGTTCCACCCTGACAGGGGTATACGGCTACACCTTC	CASSSTLTGVYGYTF
TRBV7-3	TRBJ1-2	.	TRBD1	TGTGCCAGCAGCCAGGGGGTGGGCTATGGCTACACCTTC	CASSQGVGYGYTF
TRBV18	TRBJ2-5	.	.	TGTGCCAGCTCACCATCCAGGATCCAAGAGACCCAGTACTTC	CASSPSRIQETQYF
TRBV11-2	TRBJ2-3	.	.	TGTGCCAGCAGGCTGGGGAGAGGCGGGAGCACAGATACGCAGTATTTT	CASRLGRGGSTDTQYF
TRBV27	TRBJ1-5	.	TRBD1	TGTGCCAGCAGTTCCCTCGGGACAGGGGGCGGTCAGCCCCAGCATTTT	CASSSLGTGGGQPQHF
TRBV2	TRBJ1-4	.	TRBD1	TGTGCCAGCAGACCAGGACAGGAAGGGGAAAAACTGTTTTTT	CASRPGQEGEKLFF
TRBV15	TRBJ1-6	.	.	TGTGCCACCAGCAGAGCTCTTAATTCACCCCTCCACTTT	CATSRALNSPLHF
TRBV7-9	TRBJ2-1	.	TRBD2	TGTGCCAGCAGCTTAGGACTAGCGGGTTACAATGAGCAGTTCTTC	CASSLGLAGYNEQFF
TRBV9	TRBJ2-1	.	TRBD1	TGTGCCAGCAGCGACCACAGGGGGAGGTATGAGCAGTTCTTC	CASSDHRGRYEQFF
TRBV4-1	TRBJ2-2	.	TRBD1	TGCGCCAGCAGCCAGAGGACAGGGACGAACACCGGGGAGCTGTTTTTT	CASSQRTGTNTGELFF
TRBV7-8	TRBJ1-2	.	.	TGTGCCAGCAGTCCTCCGGGGGTCACTAGATTTGGCTACACCTTC	CASSPPGVTRFGYTF
TRBV6-4	TRBJ2-3	.	.	TGTGCCAGCAGTGAAATGATCACGGCAGATACGCAGTATTTT	CASSEMITADTQYF
TRBV5-8	TRBJ2-5	.	.	TGTGCCAGCAGCTTGGACTTAACCCAGTACTTC	CASSLDLTQYF
TRBV11-2	TRBJ2-5	.	.	TGTGCCAGCAGCTTAGATGCGGCAGGGGGGGAGACCCAGTACTTC	CASSLDAAGGETQYF
TRBV27	TRBJ2-2	.	TRBD1	TGTGCCAGCAGTTTATCGGAGCCCAGGGGGCTAGGTACCGGGGAGCTGTTTTTT	CASSLSEPRGLGTGELFF
TRBV5-4	TRBJ1-2	.	.	TGTGCCAGCAGCCCGACGGGGGTCCAGGGCCGCTACACCTTC	CASSPTGVQGRYTF
TRBV27	TRBJ2-7	once	TRBD2	TGTGCCAGCAGCTATATTCCGGCGAGGAGCGGGGGGCCGGGGGAGCAGTACTTC	CASSYIPARSGGPGEQYF
TRBV6-2/TRBV6-3	TRBJ1-5	.	.	TGTGCCAGCAGTTATCTATCGGGAACCGATCAGCCCCAGCATTTT	CASSYLSGTDQPQHF
TRBV5-4	TRBJ1-3	few	.	TGTGCCTTTTTCGGGGTGGCTGCCTCTGGAAACACCATATATTTT	CAFFGVAASGNTIYF